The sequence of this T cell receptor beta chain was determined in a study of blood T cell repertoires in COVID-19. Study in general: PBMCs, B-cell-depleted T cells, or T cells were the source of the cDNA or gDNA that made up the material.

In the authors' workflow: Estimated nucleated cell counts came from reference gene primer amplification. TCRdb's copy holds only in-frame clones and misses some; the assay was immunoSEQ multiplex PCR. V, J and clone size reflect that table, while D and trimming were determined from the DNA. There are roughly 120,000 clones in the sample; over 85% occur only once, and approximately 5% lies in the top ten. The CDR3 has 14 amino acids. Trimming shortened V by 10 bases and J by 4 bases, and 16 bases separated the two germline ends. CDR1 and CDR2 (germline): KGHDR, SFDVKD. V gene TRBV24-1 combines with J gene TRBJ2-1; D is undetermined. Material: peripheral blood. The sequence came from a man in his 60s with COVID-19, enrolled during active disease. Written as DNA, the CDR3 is TGTGCCACTTCGGGTAGCCCTGATTACAATGAGCAGTTCTTC. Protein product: CATSGSPDYNEQFF.